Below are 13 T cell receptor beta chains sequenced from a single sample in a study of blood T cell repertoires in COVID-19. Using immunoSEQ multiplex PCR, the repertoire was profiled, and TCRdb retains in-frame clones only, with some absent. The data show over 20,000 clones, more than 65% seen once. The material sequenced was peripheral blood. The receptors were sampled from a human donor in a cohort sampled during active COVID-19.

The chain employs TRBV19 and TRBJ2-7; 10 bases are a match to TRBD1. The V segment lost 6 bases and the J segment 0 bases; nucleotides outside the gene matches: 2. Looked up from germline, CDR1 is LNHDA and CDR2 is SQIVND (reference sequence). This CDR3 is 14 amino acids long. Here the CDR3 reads CASRRTGGSYEQYF. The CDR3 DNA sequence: TGTGCCAGTAGGAGGACAGGGGGCTCCTACGAGCAGTACTTC.

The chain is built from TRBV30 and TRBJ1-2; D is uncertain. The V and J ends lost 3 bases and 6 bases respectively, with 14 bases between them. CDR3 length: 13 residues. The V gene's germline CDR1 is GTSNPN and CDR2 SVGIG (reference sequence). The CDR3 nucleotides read TGTGCCTGGAGGGACCGGGATGGGGATGGCTACACCTTC. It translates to CAWRDRDGDGYTF.

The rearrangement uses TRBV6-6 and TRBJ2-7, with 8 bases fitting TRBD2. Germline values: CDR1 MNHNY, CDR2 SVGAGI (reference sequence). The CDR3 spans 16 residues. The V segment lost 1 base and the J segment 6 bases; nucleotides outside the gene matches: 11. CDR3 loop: CASSYWLAGGLVEQYF. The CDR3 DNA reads TGTGCCAGCAGTTACTGGTTGGCGGGAGGTTTGGTCGAGCAGTACTTC.

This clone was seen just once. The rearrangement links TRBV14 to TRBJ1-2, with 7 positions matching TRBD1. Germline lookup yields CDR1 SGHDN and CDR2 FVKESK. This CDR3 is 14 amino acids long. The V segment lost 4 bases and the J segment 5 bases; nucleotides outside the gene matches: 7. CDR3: CASSLYRGSYGYTF. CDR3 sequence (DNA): TGTGCCAGCAGCCTTTACAGGGGATCGTATGGCTACACCTTC.

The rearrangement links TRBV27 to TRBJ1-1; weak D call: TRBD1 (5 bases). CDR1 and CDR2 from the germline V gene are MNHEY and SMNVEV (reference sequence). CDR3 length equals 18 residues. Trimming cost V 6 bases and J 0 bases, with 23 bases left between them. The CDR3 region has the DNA TGTGCCAGCAGCCGAAACTTAGACACAGGCAGCATGAACACTGAAGCTTTCTTT. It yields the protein CASSRNLDTGSMNTEAFF.

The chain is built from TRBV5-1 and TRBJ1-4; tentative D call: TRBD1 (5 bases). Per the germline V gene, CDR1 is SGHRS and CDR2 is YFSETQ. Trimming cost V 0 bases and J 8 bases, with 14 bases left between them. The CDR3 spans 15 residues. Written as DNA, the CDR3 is TGCGCCAGCAGCTTGGTGCGTGGGGCTGACGAAAAACTGTTTTTT. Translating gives CASSLVRGADEKLFF. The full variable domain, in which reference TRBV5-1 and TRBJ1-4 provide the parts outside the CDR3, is KAGVTQTPRYLIKTRGQQVTLSCSPISGHRSVSWYQQTPGQGLQFLFEYFSETQRNKGNFPGRFSGRQFSNSRSEMNVSTLELGDSALYLCASSLVRGADEKLFFGSGTQLSVL.

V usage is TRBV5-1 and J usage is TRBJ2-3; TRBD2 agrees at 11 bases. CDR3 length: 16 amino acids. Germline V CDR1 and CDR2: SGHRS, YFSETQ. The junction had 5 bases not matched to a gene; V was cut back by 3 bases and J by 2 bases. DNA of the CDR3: TGCGCCAGCAGCTCAGGGACTAGCGGCCCCACAGATACGCAGTATTTT. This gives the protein CASSSGTSGPTDTQYF.

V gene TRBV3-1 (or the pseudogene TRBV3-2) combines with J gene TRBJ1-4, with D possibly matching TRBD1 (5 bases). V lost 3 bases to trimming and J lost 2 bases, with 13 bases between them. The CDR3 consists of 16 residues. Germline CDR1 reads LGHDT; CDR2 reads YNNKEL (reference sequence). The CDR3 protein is CASSHRAGITNEKLFF. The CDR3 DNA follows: TGTGCCAGCAGCCACCGCGCAGGGATCACTAATGAAAAACTGTTTTTT.

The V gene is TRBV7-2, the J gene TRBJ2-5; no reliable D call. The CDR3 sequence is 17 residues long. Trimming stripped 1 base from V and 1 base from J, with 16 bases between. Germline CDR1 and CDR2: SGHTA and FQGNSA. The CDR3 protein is CASSLGPFRSAQETQYF. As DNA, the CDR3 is TGTGCCAGCAGCTTAGGCCCCTTCAGGTCGGCCCAAGAGACCCAGTACTTC.

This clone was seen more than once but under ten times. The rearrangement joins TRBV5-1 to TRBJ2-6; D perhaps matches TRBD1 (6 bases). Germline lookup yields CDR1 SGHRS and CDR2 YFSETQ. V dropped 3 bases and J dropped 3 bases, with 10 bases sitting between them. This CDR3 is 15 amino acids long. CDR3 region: CASSSQGRGANVLTF. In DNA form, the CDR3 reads TGCGCCAGCAGCTCACAGGGACGTGGGGCCAACGTCCTGACTTTC.

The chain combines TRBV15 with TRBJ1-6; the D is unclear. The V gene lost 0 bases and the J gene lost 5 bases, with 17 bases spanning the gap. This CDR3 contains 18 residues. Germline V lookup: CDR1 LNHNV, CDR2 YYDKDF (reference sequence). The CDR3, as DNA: TGTGCCACCAGCAGAGATTTTTGGGTACGCGGGGATAATTCACCCCTCCACTTT. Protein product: CATSRDFWVRGDNSPLHF.

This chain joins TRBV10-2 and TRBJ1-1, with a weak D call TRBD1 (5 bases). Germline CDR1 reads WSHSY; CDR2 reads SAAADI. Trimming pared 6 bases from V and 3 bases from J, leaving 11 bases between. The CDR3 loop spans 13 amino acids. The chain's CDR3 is CASRGGSDTEAFF. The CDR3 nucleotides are TGCGCCAGCAGGGGGGGTTCGGACACTGAAGCTTTCTTT.

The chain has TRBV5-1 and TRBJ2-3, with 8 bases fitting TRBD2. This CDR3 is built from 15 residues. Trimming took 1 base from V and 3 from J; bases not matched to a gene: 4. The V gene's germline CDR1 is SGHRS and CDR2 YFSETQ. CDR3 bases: TGCGCCAGCAGCTTGTTGGTAGCGGGAACAGATACGCAGTATTTT. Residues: CASSLLVAGTDTQYF.